The 10 T cell receptor beta chains below come from one sample, sequenced in a study of response to subunit inactivated influenza vaccine. TCRdb reprocessed the RT-PCR reads with MiXCR, giving one entry per CDR3 protein. Of about 520,000 distinct CDR3 sequences listed, around 7.7% are singletons. Sequencing was performed on PBMCs from blood, taken approximately 25 months after vaccination. Receptors were obtained from a man aged 50-75 years who received an inactivated influenza vaccine.

This clonotype showed up just a few times. The rearrangement joins TRBV11-2 to TRBJ2-7; D is unresolved. V lost 0 bases, J lost 2 bases, and 8 bases lay in between. CDR1 is SGHAT and CDR2 is FQNNGV in the germline V gene. The CDR3 spans 14 residues. CDR3 in DNA: TGTGCCAGCAGCTTAGATTGGGGTCCCTACGAGCAGTACTTC. It encodes CASSLDWGPYEQYF.

The J gene is TRBJ2-7, the V gene TRBV20-1; 7 bases agree with TRBD1. This CDR3 region has 15 residues. Trimming took 5 bases from V and 5 from J; bases not matched to a gene: 15. In germline, CDR1 is DFQATT, CDR2 SNEGSKA (reference sequence). CDR3 amino acids: CSARKNRGFGDEQYF. The CDR3 coding sequence is TGCAGTGCTCGTAAAAACAGGGGATTTGGCGACGAGCAGTACTTC.

This clonotype was counted a few times. V usage is TRBV20-1 and J usage is TRBJ2-3; weak D call: TRBD2 (5 bases). The CDR3 has 12 residues. Germline CDR1 reads DFQATT; CDR2 reads SNEGSKA (reference sequence). V lost 5 bases, J lost 4 bases, and 10 bases lay in between. The CDR3 sequence: CSAPKRSDTQYF. The CDR3 DNA reads TGCAGTGCTCCTAAGCGGTCAGATACGCAGTATTTT.

The rearrangement links TRBV20-1 to TRBJ2-7, with D unclear. Germline lookup yields CDR1 DFQATT and CDR2 SNEGSKA (reference sequence). Trimming removed 3 bases at V and 5 bases at J, with 11 bases between. The CDR3 totals 12 residues. CDR3 sequence reads: CSARPPWDEQYF. DNA of the CDR3: TGCAGTGCTAGGCCCCCGTGGGACGAGCAGTACTTC.

Ten or more counts support this clonotype. This rearrangement joins TRBV20-1 to TRBJ2-7; tentatively, D is TRBD2 (6 bases). This CDR3 is 13 amino acids long. CDR1 is DFQATT, CDR2 SNEGSKA, per germline (reference sequence). Trimming left V 5 bases short and J 0 bases short, with 11 bases between. CDR3 DNA sequence: TGCAGTGCTGTGGGCGGGGCCTCCTACGAGCAGTACTTC. Amino acids: CSAVGGASYEQYF.

This sequence joins TRBV6-1 and TRBJ2-2; D gene unclear. There are 14 residues in the CDR3. V lost 7 bases and J 4 bases, leaving 13 bases between the germline ends. Germline CDR1 is MNHNS and CDR2 is SASEGT. This chain's CDR3 is CASKERVPTGELFF. The DNA for the CDR3 is TGTGCCAGCAAGGAACGTGTCCCCACCGGGGAGCTGTTTTTT.

The chain couples TRBV6-1 to TRBJ2-3; TRBD1 is a possible D gene (6 bases). The germline V and J ends were trimmed by 6 bases and 1 base, with 14 bases remaining between them. The V gene's germline CDR1 is MNHNS and CDR2 SASEGT. The CDR3 is 15 amino acids. CDR3 bases: TGTGCCAGCAGGGGTGGGGGCCTTGGCACAGATACGCAGTATTTT. As protein: CASRGGGLGTDTQYF.

This clonotype was seen many times. This chain connects TRBV29-1 to TRBJ2-2, with 7 bases fitting TRBD2. The CDR3 sequence is 14 residues long. Germline V CDR1 and CDR2: SQVTM, ANQGSEA. With 4 bases clipped from V and 5 bases from J, the junction kept 7 bases outside the gene matches. The CDR3 nucleotides are TGCAGCGTTGTAGCGGGCGGAAGAACCGGGGAGCTGTTTTTT. Its protein is CSVVAGGRTGELFF.

This CDR3 reads CASTGQRDTEAFF. The CDR3 bases are TGTGCCTCCACGGGACAGAGGGACACTGAAGCTTTCTTT. The chain employs TRBV2 and TRBJ1-1; 7 nucleotides agree with TRBD1. The CDR3 extends over 13 amino acids. In germline, CDR1 is SNHLY, CDR2 FYNNEI. V shed 11 bases and J 3 bases; nucleotides not matched to a gene: 9.

This clonotype was seen ten or more times. V usage is TRBV9 and J usage is TRBJ2-3; 11 bases fit TRBD2. CDR3 size: 15 residues. CDR1 is SGDLS and CDR2 is YYNGEE in the germline V gene. V trimming: 5 bases; J trimming: 6 bases; junction bases outside the gene matches: 8. CDR3 loop: CASRELAGVTDTQYF. The DNA of the CDR3 is TGTGCCAGCAGGGAACTAGCGGGAGTGACGGATACGCAGTATTTT.